What follows are 4 T cell receptor beta chains derived from one specimen sequenced in a study of Graves' ophthalmopathy and Graves' hyperthyroidism. The study amplified TCR beta CDR3 regions using RNA transcripts. In the first round, RT-PCR was carried out with HTBI primers, and a multiplex PCR formed the second round. TCRdb redid the calling of the multiplex PCR reads with MiXCR, one entry per CDR3 protein. The table lists around 520,000 distinct CDR3 sequences, roughly 40% of them singletons. Specimen: peripheral blood or thyroid tissue (not recorded which). The receptors here all came from an adult man with Graves' hyperthyroidism.

This clonotype showed up many times. The chain couples TRBV25-1 to TRBJ1-4, with D perhaps TRBD1 (6 bases). Trimming took 3 bases from V and 3 from J, leaving 11 bases between them. Germline lookup yields CDR1 MGHDK and CDR2 SYGVNS. The CDR3 covers 15 residues. For the CDR3, the DNA is TGTGCCAGCAGTGAGACAGGACCGGCTAATGAAAAACTGTTTTTT. Its translation is CASSETGPANEKLFF.

This clonotype has ten or more counts. V and J are TRBV7-6 and TRBJ2-7, with D perhaps matching TRBD1 (5 bases). The CDR3 length is 13 residues. Trimming cost V 3 bases and J 5 bases, with 11 bases left between them. Germline CDR1 is SGHVS and CDR2 is FNYEAQ. CDR3 amino acids: CASSFLGAHEQYF. Here the CDR3 DNA reads TGTGCCAGCAGCTTTCTAGGGGCCCACGAGCAGTACTTC.

This clonotype was recorded a few times. The chain recombines TRBV19 with TRBJ1-5; D is possibly TRBD1 (6 bases). This CDR3 region has 14 residues. CDR1 LNHDA and CDR2 SQIVND come from the germline V gene (reference sequence). V gave up 3 bases and J gave up 4 bases, with 10 bases separating them. The CDR3, as DNA: TGTGCCAGTAGTATTTTCAGGGGTAATCAGCCCCAGCATTTT. Its protein is CASSIFRGNQPQHF.

The chain links TRBV10-3 to TRBJ1-6; TRBD1 might be the D (5 bases). Germline V gene data show CDR1 as ENHRY and CDR2 as SYGVKD. V was cut by 6 bases and J by 6 bases, with 12 bases left in between. CDR3 length equals 14 residues. The CDR3 protein is CAIRGTGFNSPLHF. The DNA of the CDR3 is TGTGCCATCAGAGGGACTGGGTTTAATTCACCCCTCCACTTT.